The 26 T cell receptor beta chains below all came from one sample that was sequenced in a study of cytomegalovirus exposure and HLA in healthy donors. Sequencing used immunoSEQ multiplex PCR; TCRdb keeps in-frame clones, though not all of them. The repertoire holds 82,000 or so clones, with roughly 94% as singletons. The sequenced sample was PBMCs. The receptors shown here come from a woman aged 18-35 years in good health and CMV-seronegative.

This clone was seen more than once but under ten times. This chain joins TRBV27 and TRBJ2-2; the D gene is possibly TRBD2 (5 bases). Trimming removed 0 bases at V and 4 bases at J, with 12 bases between. The CDR3 is made up of 16 amino acids. Germline CDR1 is MNHEY and CDR2 is SMNVEV (reference sequence). The DNA for the CDR3 is TGTGCCAGCAGTTTATCAAAGCTTCGGGGCACCGGGGAGCTGTTTTTT. Its translation: CASSLSKLRGTGELFF.

CDR3 nucleotide sequence: TGCAGCGATAGGACAGGAACAGAAGCTTTCTTT. Translating it yields CSDRTGTEAFF. The rearrangement uses TRBV29-1 and TRBJ1-1; TRBD1 agrees at 7 bases. This CDR3 is 11 amino acids long. Unmatched junction bases numbered 7, after V lost 7 bases and J lost 8 bases. The germline V gene has CDR1 SQVTM and CDR2 ANQGSEA.

V is TRBV10-3 and J is TRBJ2-7; 10 nucleotides match TRBD2. The CDR3 consists of 15 residues. Trimming removed 4 bases from V and 5 bases from J; junction bases left unmatched: 8. Germline V gene data show CDR1 as ENHRY and CDR2 as SYGVKD. The CDR3 sequence: CAISGFASGSDEQYF. In DNA, the CDR3 is TGTGCCATCAGTGGATTTGCTAGCGGGAGTGACGAGCAGTACTTC.

The V and J genes are TRBV19 and TRBJ2-7; D might be TRBD2 (5 bases). V was shortened by 3 bases and J by 5 bases, with 11 bases between the two germline ends. There are 13 residues in the CDR3. In germline, CDR1 is LNHDA, CDR2 SQIVND (reference sequence). In nucleotides, the CDR3 is TGTGCCAGTAGTATCAGAGGGCGCCACGAGCAGTACTTC. Translation: CASSIRGRHEQYF.

The gene calls are TRBV21-1 and TRBJ1-3; the table's D call TRBD1 went unverified against the DNA. TRBV21-1 constitutes a pseudogene. The CDR3 contains 18 residues. The CDR3: CASSKDPSCKFSGNTIYF. CDR3 coding DNA: TGTGCCAGCAGCAAAGATCCCAGTTGTAAATTCTCTGGAAACACCATATATTTT.

The rearrangement uses TRBV2 and TRBJ1-2, with D tentatively TRBD1 (6 bases). Germline V gives CDR1 SNHLY, CDR2 FYNNEI. V was pared by 10 bases and J by 4 bases, with 19 bases between. The CDR3 has 14 amino acids. The CDR3, as DNA: TGTGCCACCTTCAATACACAGGGAGTCTATGGCTACACCTTC. Its translation: CATFNTQGVYGYTF. Full variable domain (remainder filled in from reference TRBV2 and TRBJ1-2): EPEVTQTPSHQVTQMGQEVILRCVPISNHLYFYWYRQILGQKVEFLVSFYNNEISEKSEIFDDQFSVERPDGSNFTLKIRSTKLEDSAMYFCATFNTQGVYGYTFGSGTRLTVV.

This clone has only one observation. CDR3 protein: CASGLAGGQETQYF. CDR3 bases: TGTGCCAGCGGACTAGCGGGGGGTCAAGAGACCCAGTACTTC. V is TRBV7-9 and J is TRBJ2-5, with TRBD2 matching over 14 bases. Germline V gene data show CDR1 as SEHNR and CDR2 as FQNEAQ (reference sequence). The length of the CDR3 is 14 residues. The V and J ends lost 8 bases and 2 bases, in that order; junction bases with no gene match: 1.

The chain recombines TRBV5-4 with TRBJ1-4, with 9 bases matching TRBD1. The CDR3 totals 14 residues. V shed 3 bases and J 6 bases; nucleotides not matched to a gene: 3. The germline gives CDR1 SGHNT, CDR2 YYREEE (reference sequence). Here the CDR3 reads CASSSRDRDEKLFF. The CDR3 nucleotides are TGTGCCAGCAGCTCCCGGGACAGGGATGAAAAACTGTTTTTT.

The chain couples TRBV11-2 to TRBJ2-7, with TRBD2 matching 11 bases. Germline loops: CDR1 SGHAT, CDR2 FQNNGV. The CDR3 contains 16 residues. With V trimmed by 7 bases and J by 6 bases, 14 bases remained unmatched. The CDR3 protein is CASTPAGASGRSEQYF. The CDR3 DNA reads TGTGCCAGCACCCCCGCCGGGGCTAGCGGGAGGAGCGAGCAGTACTTC.

The genes are TRBV5-1 and TRBJ1-2; 9 positions match TRBD1. Germline V gives CDR1 SGHRS, CDR2 YFSETQ. With V trimmed by 4 bases and J by 0 bases, 16 bases remained unmatched. This CDR3 comprises 19 residues. The CDR3 DNA reads as TGCGCCAGCAGCCCGTGGCGCCGGGACAGGGACGGATCTAACTATGGCTACACCTTC. This translates into CASSPWRRDRDGSNYGYTF.

The chain links TRBV5-6 to TRBJ2-5; D perhaps matches TRBD2 (6 bases). The germline gives CDR1 SGHDT, CDR2 YYEEEE. The V gene lost 1 base and the J gene lost 3 bases, with 10 bases spanning the gap. This CDR3 is built from 14 residues. In nucleotides, the CDR3 is TGTGCCAGCAGCTTGTACGGGAGTGAAGAGACCCAGTACTTC. Protein product: CASSLYGSEETQYF.

At least ten counts were recorded for this clone. This sequence joins TRBV7-9 and TRBJ1-5; D is possibly TRBD1 (6 bases). CDR1 and CDR2 from the germline V gene are SEHNR and FQNEAQ (reference sequence). The ends were cut back, 1 base at V and 7 bases at J, with 8 bases in the middle. This CDR3 region has 13 residues. CDR3 nucleotide sequence: TGTGCCAGCAGCTTAGGTGGGGGCCAGCCCCAGCATTTT. This codes for CASSLGGGQPQHF.

In this sample, this clone turned up once. The rearrangement uses TRBV6-5 and TRBJ1-5, with D maybe TRBD1 (5 bases). The germline V gene encodes CDR1 MNHEY and CDR2 SVGAGI. Trimming cost V 6 bases and J 5 bases, with 8 bases left between them. The CDR3 is 12 amino acids. Here the CDR3 DNA reads TGTGCCAGCAGGCAGGGCCATCAGCCCCAGCATTTT. Its translation is CASRQGHQPQHF.

This clone was seen only once. J is TRBJ2-7 and V is TRBV28, with D maybe TRBD1 (6 bases). Germline CDR1 reads MDHEN; CDR2 reads SYDVKM. The CDR3 runs to 12 residues. The V end lost 8 bases, the J end lost 3 bases, and 11 bases lay between the germline ends. The CDR3 protein is CASEQGGYEQYF. The CDR3, as DNA: TGTGCCAGCGAACAGGGCGGCTACGAGCAGTACTTC.

This rearrangement joins TRBV6-1 to TRBJ2-3, with 9 bases aligning to TRBD1. The CDR3 is 16 amino acids. V shed 3 bases and J 3 bases; nucleotides not matched to a gene: 7. Germline V CDR1 and CDR2: MNHNS, SASEGT. CDR3 nucleotides: TGTGCCAGCAGTGATTCCGGGACAGGGACTACAGATACGCAGTATTTT. Residues: CASSDSGTGTTDTQYF.

The chain combines TRBV10-1 with TRBJ1-2; weak D call: TRBD1 (5 bases). Germline CDR1 reads WNHNN; CDR2 reads SYGVQD (reference sequence). V gave up 4 bases and J gave up 4 bases, with 16 bases separating them. The CDR3 spans 15 residues. The DNA for the CDR3 is TGCGCCAGCAGTGGGACCGGGACTTCAACCTATGGCTACACCTTC. Amino acid sequence: CASSGTGTSTYGYTF.

V is TRBV27 and J is TRBJ1-2; weak D call: TRBD1 (5 bases). CDR1 is MNHEY, CDR2 SMNVEV, per germline (reference sequence). CDR3 length: 14 residues. V lost 4 bases and J 0 bases, leaving 9 bases between the germline ends. The CDR3 sequence: CASSSQVSNYGYTF. CDR3 bases: TGTGCCAGCAGTTCACAGGTCTCTAACTATGGCTACACCTTC.

The rearrangement links TRBV18 to TRBJ1-1; 9 nucleotides line up with TRBD1. The V segment lost 1 base and the J segment 3 bases; nucleotides outside the gene matches: 3. Germline lookup yields CDR1 KGHSH and CDR2 LQKENI. CDR3 size: 15 residues. This CDR3 is CASSPRQGVDTEAFF. The CDR3 DNA reads TGTGCCAGCTCACCACGACAGGGGGTGGACACTGAAGCTTTCTTT.

This chain uses TRBV7-2 with TRBJ2-1; 7 bases are shared with TRBD1. The germline V gene encodes CDR1 SGHTA and CDR2 FQGNSA. The V gene end was trimmed by 4 bases and the J gene end by 10 bases; junction bases not matched to a gene: 19. CDR3 length: 17 residues. The CDR3 protein is CASSSQHSRDSNQEQFF. As DNA, the CDR3 is TGTGCCAGCAGCTCCCAACATTCCCGGGACAGCAATCAGGAGCAGTTCTTC.

V is TRBV18 and J is TRBJ2-1; TRBD1 might be the D (6 bases). CDR3 length: 17 amino acids. Trimming took 0 bases from V and 6 from J, leaving 18 bases between them. Germline V gene lookup returns CDR1 KGHSH and CDR2 LQKENI. The CDR3 protein is CASSPPGTRRGGNEQFF. The CDR3 nucleotides read TGTGCCAGCTCACCACCGGGGACCCGGAGAGGGGGCAATGAGCAGTTCTTC.

The chain is built from TRBV6-5 and TRBJ1-2; 7 positions agree with TRBD1. Germline CDR1 is MNHEY and CDR2 is SVGAGI. Germline trimming cut 6 bases from V and 5 bases from J; bases unmatched to any gene: 3. This CDR3 contains 12 residues. DNA of the CDR3: TGTGCCAGCAGCTCACAGGGGTATGGCTACACCTTC. Protein: CASSSQGYGYTF.

V gene TRBV19 combines with J gene TRBJ1-2; TRBD1 might be the D (6 bases). V was shortened by 3 bases and J by 6 bases, with 11 bases between the two germline ends. The CDR3 length is 13 residues. The germline V gene has CDR1 LNHDA and CDR2 SQIVND (reference sequence). As DNA, the CDR3 is TGTGCCAGTAGTATCACAGGGAGCGATGGCTACACCTTC. It translates to CASSITGSDGYTF.

The chain links TRBV9 to TRBJ1-2, with a tentative D call TRBD1 (6 bases). V lost 7 bases and J 8 bases, leaving 15 bases between the germline ends. Germline assignment: CDR1 SGDLS and CDR2 YYNGEE. The CDR3 is 12 residues long. The CDR3 reads CASGLDRRGYTF. The CDR3, as DNA: TGTGCCAGCGGTCTGGACAGACGCGGCTACACCTTC.

The gene calls are TRBV7-2 and TRBJ2-1; 7 positions match TRBD2. Germline V gives CDR1 SGHTA, CDR2 FQGNSA. The CDR3 has 16 amino acids. The V gene end was trimmed by 5 bases and the J gene end by 1 base; junction bases not matched to a gene: 8. In DNA form, the CDR3 reads TGTGCCAGCAGCCAGAGGCGGGAGAGTTCCTACAATGAGCAGTTCTTC. Translation gives CASSQRRESSYNEQFF.

The chain couples TRBV4-3 to TRBJ2-7, with D tentatively TRBD1 (6 bases). Germline V CDR1 and CDR2: LGHNA, YSLEER. Trimming took 4 bases from V and 6 from J, leaving 13 bases between them. CDR3 length equals 13 residues. As DNA, the CDR3 is TGCGCCAGCAGCCTAGAACAGGGCGGCGAGCAGTACTTC. This translates into CASSLEQGGEQYF.

The chain is built from TRBV5-1 and TRBJ2-5; D not resolved. The length of the CDR3 is 13 residues. CDR1 is SGHRS and CDR2 is YFSETQ in the germline V gene. V lost 5 bases and J lost 2, with 10 bases in between. CDR3 protein: CASSPDGQETQYF. The CDR3 DNA is TGCGCCAGCAGTCCAGACGGGCAAGAGACCCAGTACTTC.